This is a list of T cell receptor beta chains from one sample in a study of regulatory T cells in long-lasting Graves disease. TCRdb re-analysed the multiplex PCR reads in MiXCR, keeping a single row per CDR3 protein. The data show some 600,000 distinct CDR3 sequences, 15% to 20% seen once. This sample was also put to use in a study of T cells in Graves' hyperthyroidism and ophthalmopathy.

The sample was peripheral blood mononuclear cells (PBMCs), taken at new diagnosis, from a patient treated with antithyroid drugs. The origin of the receptors is a man aged 18 to 29 with Graves disease. The CDR3 runs from the conserved cysteine through the conserved F or W. The D gene is left open where the match is weak. The listing skips clone size in some rows; elsewhere it reads once, few, many or a size class.

d_call	clone_size	v_call	j_call	cdr3_nt	cdr3_aa
.	.	TRBV20-1	TRBJ2-1	TGCCCGAAAGGGGGGCAGAGCTCCTACAATGAGCAGTTCTTC	CPKGGQSSYNEQFF
TRBD2	.	TRBV18	TRBJ2-1	TGTGCCAGCTCACTAACTTCTAGCGGGAGTACCTACAATGAGCAGTTCTTC	CASSLTSSGSTYNEQFF
.	.	TRBV19	TRBJ2-7	TGTGCCAGTAGCCCTGACTACGCGTACGAGCAGTACTTC	CASSPDYAYEQYF
.	many	TRBV28	TRBJ2-7	TGTGCCAGCAGTGGGAGACGGGATGGGCAGTACTTC	CASSGRRDGQYF
.	.	TRBV13	TRBJ2-3	TGTGCAAGCACCGCTAGGGGATCAGATACGCAGTATTTT	CASTARGSDTQYF
.	many	TRBV29-1	TRBJ2-7	TGCAGCGTTGAGAAGGACTCGAACTACGAGCAGTACTTC	CSVEKDSNYEQYF
.	.	TRBV2	TRBJ2-7	TGTGCCAGCAGTCTCCGCGCCCGGAGTTCACTCGACGAGCAGTACTTC	CASSLRARSSLDEQYF
TRBD1	once	TRBV20-1	TRBJ2-5	TGCAGCTGGGACAGGCAAGAGACCCAGTACTTC	CSWDRQETQYF
.	many	TRBV11-1	TRBJ2-7	TGTGCCAGCAGCTTATTCGGATCCTACGAGCAGTACTTC	CASSLFGSYEQYF
.	many	TRBV3-1	TRBJ2-4	TGTGCCAGCAGCCGCCGGACGGGAAACATTCAGTACTTC	CASSRRTGNIQYF
TRBD1	many	TRBV2	TRBJ2-7	TGTGCCAGCAGTGAGACAGCCGACAGGGGAAACTTC	CASSETADRGNF
TRBD2	many	TRBV6-1	TRBJ2-7	TGTGCCAGTACCGGGACTAGCGTCGAGCAGTACTTC	CASTGTSVEQYF
TRBD2	many	TRBV3-1	TRBJ2-1	TGTGCCAGCAGCCGTGTCGGGCGAGGGACTAGACTTTGGAATGAGCAGTTCTTC	CASSRVGRGTRLWNEQFF
.	.	TRBV20-1	TRBJ2-7	TGCAGTGCTAGACTGTCCGAGCAGTACTTC	CSARLSEQYF
.	many	TRBV12-5	TRBJ2-7	TGTGCTAGTGGTTTGTCGGGAGACTACGAGCAGTACTTC	CASGLSGDYEQYF
.	many	TRBV20-1	TRBJ1-5	TGCAGTGCTAGAGCCGGGGGCGATTATAGCAATCAGCCCCAGCATTTT	CSARAGGDYSNQPQHF
.	many	TRBV5-1	TRBJ2-7	TGCGCCAGCAGCTTGAGCGGCAGTGGGTACGAGCAGTACTTC	CASSLSGSGYEQYF
TRBD1	few	TRBV7-2	TRBJ2-1	TGTACCAGCAGCTTAGGCCGGGACAGATGGCACGAGCAGTTCTTC	CTSSLGRDRWHEQFF
.	many	TRBV12-3/TRBV12-4	TRBJ2-3	TGTGCCAGCAGTTTAGGGTCCCAGGGCCCCTCCGTCACGCAGTATTTT	CASSLGSQGPSVTQYF
.	few	TRBV12-3/TRBV12-4	TRBJ2-1	TGTGCCAGCAGACAGTCCCCCTACAATGAGCAGTCCTTC	CASRQSPYNEQSF
.	many	TRBV6-5	TRBJ1-1	TGTGCCAGCAGTTATGGTAGGTCATCCACTGAAGCTTTCTTT	CASSYGRSSTEAFF
TRBD1	.	TRBV28	TRBJ2-7	TGTGCCAGCAGTTTTGGGGGGACAGGGGCCTACGAGCAGTACTTC	CASSFGGTGAYEQYF
.	.	TRBV11-3	TRBJ2-3	TGTGCCAGCAGCCCCTCGCGGTTCACAGATACGCAGTATTTT	CASSPSRFTDTQYF
.	.	TRBV6-8	TRBJ2-5	TGTGCCAGCAGCGACCGGGACTGGTGGGCTTTAGAGACCCAGTACTTC	CASSDRDWWALETQYF
TRBD2	many	TRBV19	TRBJ2-1	TGTGCCAGTAGTTGGCGATTAGCGGGTGACTCCTACAATGAGCAGTTCTTC	CASSWRLAGDSYNEQFF
TRBD2	few	TRBV5-1	TRBJ2-1	TGCGCCAGCACTAGCGGGAGTTACAATGAGCAGTTCTTC	CASTSGSYNEQFF
TRBD2	many	TRBV7-9	TRBJ2-7	TGTGCCAGCAGCCCAATCATAGGGGCTAGCGGTGCCGGGGAGCAGTACTTC	CASSPIIGASGAGEQYF
TRBD1	many	TRBV10-3	TRBJ2-5	TGTGCCATCAGCGGACAGGGGCAACAAGAGACCCAGTACTTC	CAISGQGQQETQYF
TRBD2	few	TRBV5-4	TRBJ2-2	TGTGCCAGCAGCCCTGGGACTAGCGGGACCACCGGGGAGCTGTTTTTT	CASSPGTSGTTGELFF
.	.	TRBV25-1	TRBJ1-3	TGTGCCAGCACCGAGTGGGGAGGTGGAAACACCATATATTTT	CASTEWGGGNTIYF